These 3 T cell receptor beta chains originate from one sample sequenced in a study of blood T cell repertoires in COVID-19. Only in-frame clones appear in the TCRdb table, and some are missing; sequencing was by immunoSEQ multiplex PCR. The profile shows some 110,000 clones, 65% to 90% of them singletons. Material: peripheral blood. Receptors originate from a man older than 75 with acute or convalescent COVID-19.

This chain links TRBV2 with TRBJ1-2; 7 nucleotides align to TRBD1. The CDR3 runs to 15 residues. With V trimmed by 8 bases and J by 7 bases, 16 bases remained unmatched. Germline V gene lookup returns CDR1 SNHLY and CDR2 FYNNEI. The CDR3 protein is CASSLEGAAPGGYTF. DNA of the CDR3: TGTGCCAGCTCCCTGGAGGGGGCCGCCCCGGGTGGCTACACCTTC.

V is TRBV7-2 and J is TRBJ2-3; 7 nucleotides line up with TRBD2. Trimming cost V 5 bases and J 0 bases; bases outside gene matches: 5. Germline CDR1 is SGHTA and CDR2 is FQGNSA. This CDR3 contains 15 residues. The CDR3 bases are TGTGCCAGCAGCCCTTGGACTAGTAGCACAGATACGCAGTATTTT. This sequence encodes CASSPWTSSTDTQYF. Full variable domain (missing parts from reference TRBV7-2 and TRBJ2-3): GAGVSQSPSNKVTEKGKDVELRCDPISGHTALYWYRQSLGQGLEFLIYFQGNSAPDKSGLPSDRFSAERTGGSVSTLTIQRTQQEDSAVYLCASSPWTSSTDTQYFGPGTRLTVL.

The CDR3 region has the DNA TGCAGTGCTGGGGTAGGGGCTGAAGCTTTCTTT. As protein: CSAGVGAEAFF. The chain uses TRBV20-1 and TRBJ1-1, with a weak D call TRBD1 (5 bases). Germline V gene data show CDR1 as DFQATT and CDR2 as SNEGSKA (reference sequence). The CDR3 length is 11 residues. V was pared by 5 bases and J by 6 bases, with 10 bases between.